This T cell receptor (beta chain) was profiled in a study of T cells in Graves' hyperthyroidism and ophthalmopathy (dated by TCRdb to the late 2010s). The study in broad terms: Peripheral blood was collected at initial diagnosis, before any treatment. To identify TCR V-J signatures that set the groups apart, the researchers used a discovery cohort of 90 to 100 patients, made up of around 42 with Graves' ophthalmopathy and approximately 57 with stable Graves' hyperthyroidism. Prospective prediction of ophthalmopathy was tested in an independent validation cohort of 18 to 20 hyperthyroidism patients and 15 to 17 patients who later progressed to ophthalmopathy. The 100 discovery patients were randomly split 7:3 into training and test sets. Thyroid tissue and blood T-cell repertoires from over 5 Graves' hyperthyroidism patients were also compared in the study. Following sampling, methimazole starting at 30 mg daily was given to hyperthyroidism patients, and high-dose intravenous methylprednisolone was given to ophthalmopathy patients. The paper reports TCR Vbeta CDR3 sequencing of roughly 140 peripheral blood samples: 40 to 45 ophthalmopathy, under 85 hyperthyroidism and 17 progressor patients. The paper as a whole reports these results and caveats: Ophthalmopathy was separated from stable hyperthyroidism by a 13 V-J signature model, with approximately 89% sensitivity and roughly 84% specificity obtained in cross-validation and 80%/75% obtained in testing. No statistical method was used to set the sample size in advance, and investigators knew the group allocation. In validation, the model predicted progression to ophthalmopathy with 60% to 71% sensitivity and less than 80% specificity, a median of 6.5 months before onset. Most expanded thyroid clonotypes (frequency above 0.001) were also detected in blood, suggesting blood repertoires may reflect thyroid immune responses.

Ten or more counts support this clonotype. Its recognized antigen is unknown. Per-nucleotide qualities are absent, and no much larger clonotype sits a single base away. Taken from cysteine to phenylalanine, the CDR3 has 14 residues. Only the CDR3 portion is preserved as DNA: 42 bases, with reading frame beginning at the first base. Via the germline V gene (reference sequence), CDR1 is LNHDA and CDR2 SQIVND. V is clipped by 2 bases and J by 3 bases, and the sequence between their germline boundaries is 10 bases long. Graves' hyperthyroidism was defined as stable when no progression to ophthalmopathy occurred over 18 months of follow-up. Hyperthyroidism patients were newly diagnosed, had a disease duration of under 2 months, and were aged 18 to 65 years. Any patient with an uncontrolled infection, another autoimmune disease, pregnancy or lactation was excluded. Diagnoses relied on clinical symptoms, serum thyroxine and TRAb, thyroid ultrasound and orbital computed tomography. PBMCs were separated from roughly 10 ml of fresh peripheral blood using Ficoll-Paque density gradient centrifugation. Total RNA was extracted with Trizol reagent, and quality was checked on an Agilent 2100 Bioanalyzer.

TCR beta CDR3 regions were amplified from RNA transcripts. For the first round of RT-PCR on the TCR CDR3, the HTBI primer set was used together with the Qiagen OneStep RT-PCR kit. Libraries were constructed in a second round of multiplex PCR, after which size selection and purification were carried out. Libraries were sequenced paired-end with 100 bp reads on an Illumina HiSeq2000. In the source study's methods: SOAPnuke was used to process the raw data, throwing out any read that contained adapters or uncalled bases, had a mean Phred below 15, or lacked an exact constant-primer or identifier match. High-quality paired reads were merged with COPE v1.2.5, and unique nucleotide sequences were defined as clonotypes. Clonotypes were aligned to IMGT TRBV, TRBD and TRBJ reference segments using MiTCR v1.1. The analysis included only V-J combinations with a frequency above 0.0001, which together covered approximately 99% of the repertoires. A TCS score was defined as the ratio of F50 (clonal expansion) to E x V (chaos), with BLOSUM62-based TCRdist applied between CDR3 peptides within each V-J. Welch's t-statistics and random forest reduced roughly 540 V-J features to 13, which were used in a naive Bayes classifier (R e1071). The similarity between thyroid and blood repertoires was quantified using the Morisita-Horn index. Clones were called with MiXCR by TCRdb after fastp trimmed the public reads at Q25, and only in-frame beta chains were retained. Rows are unified per CDR3 protein, each entry keeping the most common DNA and genes. These V and J calls rely on TCRdb rather than the paper's analysis. The sample table contains hundreds of thousands of distinct CDR3 sequences; only one count was recorded for roughly 32% of them. The top ten constitute about a third of the sample.

The sequence was obtained from a woman aged 40 to 50 with Graves' hyperthyroidism. The rearranged segments are TRBV19 and TRBJ1-1, with the D gene call left open. The material sequenced was blood. CDR3 loop: CASSIRPEDTEAFF. The DNA sequence follows: TGTGCCAGTAGTATACGACCCGAGGACACTGAAGCTTTCTTT.